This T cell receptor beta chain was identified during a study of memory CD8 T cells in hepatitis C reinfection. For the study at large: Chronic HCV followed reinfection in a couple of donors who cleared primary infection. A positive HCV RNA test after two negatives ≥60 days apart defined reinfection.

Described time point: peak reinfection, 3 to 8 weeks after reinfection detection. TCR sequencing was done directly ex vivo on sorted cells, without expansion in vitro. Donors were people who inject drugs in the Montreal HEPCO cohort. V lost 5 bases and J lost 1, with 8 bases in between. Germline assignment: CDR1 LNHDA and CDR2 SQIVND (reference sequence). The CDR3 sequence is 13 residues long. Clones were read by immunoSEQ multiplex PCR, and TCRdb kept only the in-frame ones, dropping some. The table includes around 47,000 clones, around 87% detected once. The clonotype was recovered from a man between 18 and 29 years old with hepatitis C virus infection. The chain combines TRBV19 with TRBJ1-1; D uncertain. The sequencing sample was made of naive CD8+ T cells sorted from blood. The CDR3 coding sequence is TGTGCCAGTAGTCTTATTAGGAACACTGAAGCTTTCTTT. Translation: CASSLIRNTEAFF.